This TCR beta chain was observed in a study of blood T cell repertoires in COVID-19. Across the study: The analysed material was cDNA or gDNA that came from T cells, B-cell-depleted T cells, or PBMCs.

Sequencing was performed with immunoSEQ multiplex PCR; in TCRdb, only in-frame clones are kept and a portion is missing. The sample lists roughly 260,000 clones, more than 75% occurring once. This TCR was recovered from a man aged 35 to 55 who had recovered from COVID-19. The sample consisted of peripheral blood.

Here the CDR3 DNA reads TGTGCTAGTGGGCCAGGGGGGCAGAACTATGGCTACACCTTC. Translating gives CASGPGGQNYGYTF. The genes are TRBV12-5 and TRBJ1-2; TRBD1 agrees at 7 bases. Germline values: CDR1 LGHNT, CDR2 FRNRAP. V was clipped by 6 bases and J by 2 bases; unmatched bases: 6. The CDR3 totals 14 residues.